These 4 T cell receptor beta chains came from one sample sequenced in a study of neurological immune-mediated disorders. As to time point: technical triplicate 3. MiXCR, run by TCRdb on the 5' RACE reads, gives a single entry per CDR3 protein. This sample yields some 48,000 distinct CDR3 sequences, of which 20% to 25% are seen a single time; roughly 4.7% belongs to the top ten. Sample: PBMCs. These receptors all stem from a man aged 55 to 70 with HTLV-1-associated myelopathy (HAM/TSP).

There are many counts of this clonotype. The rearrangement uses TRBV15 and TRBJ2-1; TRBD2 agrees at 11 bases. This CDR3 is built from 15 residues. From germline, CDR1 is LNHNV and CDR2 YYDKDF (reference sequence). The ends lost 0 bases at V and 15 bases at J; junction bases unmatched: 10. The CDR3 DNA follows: TGTGCCACCAGCAGAGATTTGGCACTAGCGGGAGAAGCGTTCTTC. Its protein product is CATSRDLALAGEAFF.

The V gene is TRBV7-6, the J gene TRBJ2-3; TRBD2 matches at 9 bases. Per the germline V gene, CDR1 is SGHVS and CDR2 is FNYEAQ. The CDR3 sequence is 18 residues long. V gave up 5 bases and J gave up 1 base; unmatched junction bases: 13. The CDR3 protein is CASSPASGRLPRTDTQYF. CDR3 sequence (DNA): TGTGCCAGCAGCCCGGCAAGCGGGAGGCTCCCACGCACAGATACGCAGTATTTT.

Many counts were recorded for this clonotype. The CDR3 protein is CASSLFRTGELFF. CDR3 DNA sequence: TGTGCCAGCAGCCTCTTTCGCACCGGGGAGCTGTTTTTT. The chain couples TRBV6-5 to TRBJ2-2; D not resolved. Germline CDR1 and CDR2: MNHEY and SVGAGI. Trimming pared 6 bases from V and 4 bases from J, leaving 9 bases between. There are 13 residues in the CDR3.

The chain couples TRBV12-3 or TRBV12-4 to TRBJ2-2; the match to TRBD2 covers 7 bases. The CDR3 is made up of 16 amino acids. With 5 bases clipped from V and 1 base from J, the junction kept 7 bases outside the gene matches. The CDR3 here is CASSPGGTMNTGELFF. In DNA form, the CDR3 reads TGTGCCAGCAGTCCAGGCGGGACTATGAACACCGGGGAGCTGTTTTTT.